The following is a TCR beta chain sequence with its context. Its cognate antigen is unknown. Using immunoSEQ multiplex PCR, the repertoire was profiled, and TCRdb retains in-frame clones only, with some absent. The sample contains several thousand clones, over 55% of which appear only once. This sample was taken from a study of OX40 agonist ivuxolimab in advanced cancers. Background on the study: Partial responses were achieved by three patients, one with hepatocellular carcinoma and two with cutaneous melanoma.

Findings and caveats of the study: By week 6 at 0.1 to 3.0 mg/kg, blood CD4+ and CD8+ T cells had expanded clonally. Researchers report that CD8+ T cells had, on average, more expanded clones than CD4+.

The CDR3 extends over 15 amino acids. V was pared by 0 bases and J by 3 bases, with 9 bases between. Germline V gene data show CDR1 as ENHRY and CDR2 as SYGVKD. This chain joins TRBV10-3 and TRBJ2-1; a weak D match, TRBD1 (5 bases). Sample: CD4+ or CD8+ T cells sorted from blood, taken in a trial of the OX40 agonist ivuxolimab. The receptor was derived from an adult with an advanced solid tumor such as melanoma, head and neck, liver or kidney cancer. The CDR3 spells CAISESTDSYNEQFF. CDR3 DNA sequence: TGTGCCATCAGTGAGTCCACAGACAGCTACAATGAGCAGTTCTTC.